This entry features one TCR beta chain sequence. Germline V gene sequence: CDR1 MNHNS, CDR2 SASEGT. J gave up 6 bases and V 4 bases, and 5 bases lay outside the gene matches. The length of the CDR3 is 15 residues. This specimen comes from a study of cytomegalovirus exposure and HLA in healthy donors. The PCR ran on 60 Vbeta and 13 Jbeta primers. Clones were read by immunoSEQ multiplex PCR, and TCRdb kept only the in-frame ones, dropping some. The data contain 200,000 to 250,000 clones, approximately 82% of them seen just once; the ten biggest clones take up roughly 0.6%. Sequencing was carried out using PBMCs. The V gene is TRBV6-1, the J gene TRBJ1-6; 8 bases line up with TRBD1. The TCR comes from a man aged 18 to 29 in good health and CMV-seronegative. The CDR3: CASSAGTGINSPLHF. For the CDR3, the DNA is TGTGCCAGCAGTGCCGGGACAGGAATTAATTCACCCCTCCACTTT.